The source of this T cell receptor (beta chain) is a study of blood T cell repertoires in COVID-19. About the study: Samples came from the United States, Italy and Spain, spanning acute and convalescent COVID-19. Sources were T cells, B-cell-depleted T cells, or PBMCs; the material itself was cDNA or gDNA.

Trimming took 2 bases from V and 7 from J, leaving 8 bases between them. The length of the CDR3 is 12 residues. CDR1 MNHNY and CDR2 SVGAGI come from the germline V gene (reference sequence). In the source study's methods: Researchers report that nucleated cell counts were estimated from reference gene primer amplification. Sequenced by immunoSEQ multiplex PCR; TCRdb stores in-frame clones only, minus some. V and J calls and clone size are copied from that table; D and trimming were computed from the DNA. The sample consists of more than 85,000 clones, more than 75% of them appearing once. The receptor was isolated from a man between 60 and 70 years old with active or convalescent COVID-19. The material sequenced was peripheral blood. The V and J genes are TRBV6-6 and TRBJ1-1, with D uncertain. CDR3 in DNA: TGTGCCAGCAGTTACATTCGCAGTGAAGCTTTCTTT. Translating gives CASSYIRSEAFF.